The 2 T cell receptor beta chains reported below all come from one sample, sequenced in a study of blood T cell repertoires in COVID-19. The method was immunoSEQ multiplex PCR; TCRdb's version includes in-frame clones alone and lacks a portion of them. Of 150,000 to 200,000 clones in the sample, roughly three quarters were seen once. Material: peripheral blood. These receptors came from a woman in her thirties or forties with COVID-19, enrolled during active disease.

The gene calls are TRBV6-6 and TRBJ1-1; 7 nucleotides match TRBD1. The germline CDR1 and CDR2 sequences are MNHNY and SVGAGI (reference sequence). The CDR3 is made up of 15 amino acids. After removal of 6 bases from V and 2 bases from J, the junction contained 9 bases not matched to a gene. The CDR3 DNA reads TGTGCCAGCAGCATCGGCCAGGGGGTTAACACTGAAGCTTTCTTT. This translates into CASSIGQGVNTEAFF.

This clone appeared once. Other DNA sequences in the sample encode the same CDR3. The chain carries TRBV30 and TRBJ1-5; the D gene is possibly TRBD1 (6 bases). CDR1 and CDR2 from the germline V gene are GTSNPN and SVGIG (reference sequence). The CDR3 is made up of 13 amino acids. V lost 0 bases, J lost 7 bases, and 10 bases lay in between. CDR3 loop: CAWSVQGDQPQHF. The CDR3 bases are TGTGCCTGGAGTGTACAGGGTGACCAGCCCCAGCATTTT. Combining the CDR3 with reference TRBV30 and TRBJ1-5 gives the whole variable domain SQTIHQWPATLVQPVGSPLSLECTVEGTSNPNLYWYRQAAGRGLQLLFYSVGIGQISSEVPQNLSASRPQDRQFILSSKKLLLSDSGFYLCAWSVQGDQPQHFGDGTRLSIL.